The next 20 T cell receptor beta chains were all read from a single sample in a study of T cells expressing NK-cell markers. TCRdb re-called the 5' RACE reads, yielding one record per CDR3 amino acid sequence without DNA. The listing contains over 350,000 distinct CDR3 sequences. The sample taken for sequencing was blood T cells: a sorted CD56 or NKG2C T cell subset, CD4+ or CD8+ T cells, or bulk PBMC T cells (not recorded which). The receptor set was obtained from a woman in her fifties or sixties in good health.

The chain joins TRBV10-1 to TRBJ2-2. This CDR3 region has 12 residues. Germline CDR1 WNHNN, CDR2 SYGVQD (reference sequence). The CDR3 region is CASSFTTGELFF.

This sequence joins TRBV15 and TRBJ1-4; TCRdb outputs TRBD1, but without DNA this stays unchecked. The CDR3 is made up of 15 amino acids. Germline CDR1 and CDR2: LNHNV and YYDKDF (reference sequence). The CDR3 here is CATVAGVSIGEKLFF.

This chain joins TRBV6-2 or TRBV6-3 and TRBJ2-2. This CDR3 contains 14 residues. Germline lookup yields CDR1 MNHEY and CDR2 SVGEGT. The CDR3 reads CASSYSGRNGELFF.

The chain couples TRBV12-3 or TRBV12-4 to TRBJ2-2; TCRdb proposes TRBD1, but this gene call is untestable without DNA. This CDR3 is built from 15 residues. The CDR3 protein is CASSRDRVDTGELFF.

V gene TRBV12-3 or TRBV12-4 combines with J gene TRBJ1-1. The CDR3 is 13 amino acids. CDR3: CASSYAAGTEAFF.

The chain uses TRBV12-3 or TRBV12-4 and TRBJ1-1; the D call from TCRdb, TRBD1, cannot be confirmed without DNA. The CDR3 loop spans 12 amino acids. CDR3 in amino acids: CASSPRQGSAFF.

The V and J genes are TRBV27 and TRBJ2-2; TCRdb outputs TRBD1, but without DNA this stays unchecked. This CDR3 region has 14 residues. Germline CDR1 MNHEY, CDR2 SMNVEV (reference sequence). The CDR3 is CASRGTGYTGELFF.

The chain has TRBV4-2 and TRBJ2-7; the D gene TCRdb calls, TRBD2, cannot be checked with no DNA. The germline V gene encodes CDR1 LGHNA and CDR2 YNFKEQ. The CDR3 consists of 15 residues. The CDR3 sequence is CASSQDLTATGEQYF.

The rearrangement links TRBV12-3 or TRBV12-4 to TRBJ1-5; there is no DNA to check the TCRdb D call of TRBD1. The CDR3 has 16 amino acids. CDR3: CASSFRKHRGNQPQHF.

This chain connects TRBV7-9 to TRBJ2-1; TCRdb reports TRBD2, a call that lacks DNA to check it against. The length of the CDR3 is 15 residues. Germline values: CDR1 SEHNR, CDR2 FQNEAQ (reference sequence). CDR3 in amino acids: CASRLSGGAYNEQFF.

The CDR3 is CASSLSGTPGQFF. The V gene is TRBV3-1, the J gene TRBJ2-1; TCRdb outputs TRBD1, but without DNA this stays unchecked. Germline values: CDR1 LGHDT, CDR2 YNNKEL (reference sequence). This CDR3 comprises 13 residues.

The chain has TRBV29-1 and TRBJ2-1; TCRdb selects TRBD2, and the lack of DNA leaves this call unchecked. CDR1 SQVTM and CDR2 ANQGSEA come from the germline V gene. This CDR3 comprises 16 residues. Here the CDR3 reads CSVEDPTSGRANEQFF.

The chain combines TRBV12-3 or TRBV12-4 with TRBJ1-5. CDR3 length: 15 residues. The CDR3 is CASSLVGGRNQPQHF.

The chain recombines TRBV11-3 with TRBJ1-2; with no DNA, the TCRdb D assignment of TRBD1 cannot be verified. The CDR3 spans 14 residues. Germline V CDR1 and CDR2: SGHNT, YENEEA. The CDR3: CASSSRTGDYGYTF.

This chain connects TRBV20-1 to TRBJ2-1; TCRdb picks TRBD2, but there is no DNA to check that call. This CDR3 has 16 amino acids. Germline loops: CDR1 DFQATT, CDR2 SNEGSKA (reference sequence). The chain's CDR3 is CSARGLAGGLYNEQFF.

This chain connects TRBV20-1 to TRBJ1-1. Per germline, CDR1 DFQATT and CDR2 SNEGSKA (reference sequence). CDR3 size: 15 residues. CDR3 sequence reads: CSARDVLGGPGGAFF.

The chain employs TRBV6-2 or TRBV6-3 and TRBJ2-2; lacking DNA, the TRBD2 call made by TCRdb goes unchecked. Germline V gene sequence: CDR1 MNHEY, CDR2 SVGEGT. This CDR3 comprises 14 residues. CDR3 region: CASSMTSVTGELFF.

V usage is TRBV5-4 and J usage is TRBJ1-5; with no DNA, the TCRdb D assignment of TRBD1 cannot be verified. This CDR3 region has 14 residues. The V gene's germline CDR1 is SGHNT and CDR2 YYREEE (reference sequence). The CDR3 protein is CASSLEAGSRPQHF.

This chain's CDR3 is CASSQVQGAVNEQYF. V is TRBV4-1 and J is TRBJ2-7; there is no DNA to check the TCRdb D call of TRBD1. Per germline, CDR1 MGHRA and CDR2 YSYEKL. The CDR3 is 15 amino acids.

The chain is built from TRBV7-2 and TRBJ1-5. Germline assignment: CDR1 SGHTA and CDR2 FQGNSA. This CDR3 is 16 amino acids long. CDR3 in amino acids: CASSLLGAGSNQPQHF.